These 20 T cell receptor beta chains were all obtained from the same sample, sequenced in a study of T-cell memory formation after mild COVID-19. TCRdb re-called the 5' RACE reads through MiXCR, storing one row per CDR3 protein. The data show 250,000 to 400,000 distinct CDR3 sequences, 14% seen once. Material: PBMCs or a T cell subset sorted from them (not recorded which). These TCRs come from a man aged 18 to 30 who had mild COVID-19 (a few samples of this study predate the infection). Cell type and time point are not known.

This clonotype was counted between two and nine times. The rearrangement links TRBV3-1 to TRBJ2-1; TRBD2 matches at 11 bases. J gave up 5 bases and V 1 base, and 7 bases lay outside the gene matches. This CDR3 has 17 amino acids. Germline V gene lookup returns CDR1 LGHDT and CDR2 YNNKEL (reference sequence). In nucleotides, the CDR3 is TGTGCCAGCAGCCAAGCTAGCGGGGGGCCAACGAACAATGAGCAGTTCTTC. Translation gives CASSQASGGPTNNEQFF.

The DNA of the CDR3 is TGCAGTGCTAGAGATGGCCAGTTTTCGAACACTGAAGCTTTCTTT. Translating it yields CSARDGQFSNTEAFF. This chain links TRBV20-1 with TRBJ1-1, with D uncertain. CDR1 and CDR2 from the germline V gene are DFQATT and SNEGSKA (reference sequence). V was cut by 0 bases and J by 1 base, with 12 bases left in between. This CDR3 comprises 15 residues.

There are a few counts of this clonotype. This chain joins TRBV13 and TRBJ1-2, with 7 bases matching TRBD1. Germline assignment: CDR1 PRHDT and CDR2 FYEKMQ (reference sequence). Unmatched junction bases numbered 5, after V lost 3 bases and J lost 4 bases. The CDR3 has 14 residues. For the CDR3, the DNA is TGTGCCAGCAGCTTGGGACAGTCACCCTATGGCTACACCTTC. It specifies CASSLGQSPYGYTF.

This clonotype is categorized as medium-sized (0.01 to 0.1%). The rearrangement links TRBV6-2 or TRBV6-3 to TRBJ1-6; tentative D call: TRBD1 (5 bases). Germline CDR1 MNHEY, CDR2 SVGEGT. With 0 bases removed from V and 9 bases from J, the gap between germline ends came to 9 bases. This CDR3 has 14 residues. The CDR3 bases are TGTGCCAGCAGTTACTCGGGGGGGACTTCACCCCTCCACTTT. Translation: CASSYSGGTSPLHF.

This rearrangement joins TRBV29-1 to TRBJ1-2, with D possibly being TRBD1 (5 bases). This CDR3 comprises 13 residues. V was pared by 4 bases and J by 4 bases, with 13 bases between. In germline, CDR1 is SQVTM, CDR2 ANQGSEA. In DNA, the CDR3 is TGCAGCGTTGTTAAAGGGACCCCCTATGGCTACACCTTC. Translation: CSVVKGTPYGYTF.

This clonotype was seen a few times. In DNA, the CDR3 is TGCGCCAGCAGCCCTAACCCCGGACAGATCTATAATTCACCCCTCCACTTT. Amino acids: CASSPNPGQIYNSPLHF. The J gene is TRBJ1-6, the V gene TRBV5-1; maybe TRBD1 (6 bases). Trimming shortened V by 4 bases and J by 3 bases, and 17 bases separated the two germline ends. From germline, CDR1 is SGHRS and CDR2 YFSETQ. There are 17 residues in the CDR3.

The chain has TRBV5-1 and TRBJ2-2; the match to TRBD1 covers 7 bases. The CDR3 length is 14 residues. Germline V gives CDR1 SGHRS, CDR2 YFSETQ. V shed 6 bases and J 5 bases; nucleotides not matched to a gene: 7. The CDR3 DNA follows: TGCGCCAGCACCCCAGGGACAGCGACCGGGGAGCTGTTTTTT. Translating gives CASTPGTATGELFF.

J is TRBJ2-3 and V is TRBV7-3, with D uncertain. The CDR3 is 17 residues long. Germline V gene sequence: CDR1 SGHTA, CDR2 FQGTGA. Between the trimmed V and J ends, which lost 5 bases and 2 bases, there was a span of 20 bases. The CDR3 DNA sequence: TGTGCCAGCAGCCCGGAAGCCAGATTCTATGTCACAGATACGCAGTATTTT. The encoded protein is CASSPEARFYVTDTQYF.

This clonotype was seen more than once but under ten times. The chain links TRBV7-2 to TRBJ1-1, with unresolved D. From germline, CDR1 is SGHTA and CDR2 FQGNSA. This CDR3 has 15 amino acids. The V end was cut by 0 bases, the J end by 1 base, with 9 bases between. The CDR3 sequence: CASSLALQSNTEAFF. CDR3 DNA: TGTGCCAGCAGCTTAGCGTTACAGTCGAACACTGAAGCTTTCTTT.

This clonotype was detected only a few times. The chain employs TRBV6-2 or TRBV6-3 and TRBJ2-7; 7 nucleotides line up with TRBD2. Looked up from germline, CDR1 is MNHEY and CDR2 is SVGEGT. The CDR3 sequence is 15 residues long. V lost 5 bases and J lost 0; bases outside the gene matches: 7. CDR3 loop: CASSLAVTSSYEQYV. The CDR3 DNA sequence: TGTGCCAGCAGTCTAGCGGTAACCAGCTCCTACGAGCAGTACGTC.

The table lists this clonotype with a few counts. The gene calls are TRBV6-2 or TRBV6-3 and TRBJ2-3, with 7 bases aligning to TRBD2. Trimming at V came to 7 bases and at J to 2 bases, leaving 6 bases not matched to a gene. CDR3 length: 14 residues. Germline CDR1 MNHEY, CDR2 SVGEGT. CDR3: CASTSGVNTDTQYF. CDR3 nucleotide sequence: TGTGCCAGCACCAGCGGGGTTAACACAGATACGCAGTATTTT.

This clonotype has a count of ten or more. V and J are TRBV5-1 and TRBJ2-1, with D unresolved. Germline V gene sequence: CDR1 SGHRS, CDR2 YFSETQ. This CDR3 spans 11 amino acids. V was pared by 0 bases and J by 10 bases, with 5 bases between. The CDR3 nucleotides read TGCGCCAGCAGCTTGGGCTACGAGCAGTTCTTC. It encodes CASSLGYEQFF.

This chain links TRBV2 with TRBJ2-7; 10 bases are a match to TRBD1. The CDR3 contains 13 residues. Germline V gene lookup returns CDR1 SNHLY and CDR2 FYNNEI. With V trimmed by 7 bases and J by 7 bases, 7 bases remained unmatched. The CDR3 reads CASNRQGAEEQYF. CDR3 coding DNA: TGTGCCAGCAACCGACAGGGGGCAGAAGAGCAGTACTTC.

The CDR3: CASSLDRNVQETQYF. CDR3 coding DNA: TGTGCCAGCAGCCTGGACAGGAACGTTCAAGAGACCCAGTACTTC. V gene TRBV5-6 combines with J gene TRBJ2-5, with 7 bases fitting TRBD1. The CDR3 sequence is 15 residues long. Trimming took 4 bases from V and 2 from J; bases not matched to a gene: 8. CDR1 and CDR2 from the germline V gene are SGHDT and YYEEEE.

This clonotype was seen only a few times. This chain uses TRBV19 with TRBJ2-5, with 7 positions matching TRBD1. CDR1 and CDR2 (germline): LNHDA, SQIVND (reference sequence). The CDR3 spans 13 residues. V was pared by 5 bases and J by 4 bases, with 4 bases of the junction left unmatched. Written as DNA, the CDR3 is TGTGCCAGTAGTGCCACAGGGGCAGAGACCCAGTACTTC. This codes for CASSATGAETQYF.

This clonotype came up many times. This sequence joins TRBV5-4 and TRBJ2-3, with D perhaps matching TRBD2 (6 bases). The V gene lost 4 bases and the J gene lost 0 bases, with 15 bases spanning the gap. Germline assignment: CDR1 SGHNT and CDR2 YYREEE (reference sequence). The CDR3 spans 16 residues. CDR3 nucleotides: TGTGCCAGCAGCGCGGGGACGGATGCTAGCACAGATACGCAGTATTTT. It translates to CASSAGTDASTDTQYF.

This clonotype has more than one count but fewer than ten. The chain joins TRBV7-9 to TRBJ2-3, with D perhaps being TRBD1 or TRBD2 (5 bases each). Germline V CDR1 and CDR2: SEHNR, FQNEAQ (reference sequence). This CDR3 has 16 amino acids. Between the trimmed V and J ends, which lost 1 base and 2 bases, there was a span of 13 bases. CDR3 protein: CASSLVSQGPTDTQYF. The DNA for the CDR3 is TGTGCCAGCAGCTTAGTTTCGCAGGGACCCACAGATACGCAGTATTTT.

This clonotype came up a few times. The CDR3 nucleotides are TGTGCCAGCTCACCACAGGACTCCCTAAGAGAGCAGTTCTTC. This codes for CASSPQDSLREQFF. The chain combines TRBV18 with TRBJ2-1; D might be TRBD2 (5 bases). CDR3 size: 14 residues. Germline-derived CDR1 and CDR2 are KGHSH and LQKENI. The germline V and J ends were trimmed by 1 base and 10 bases, with 14 bases remaining between them.

The rearrangement joins TRBV20-1 to TRBJ2-2; D possibly corresponds to TRBD1 (6 bases). Trimming shortened V by 1 base and J by 4 bases, and 13 bases separated the two germline ends. The CDR3 is 15 residues long. Germline V gene sequence: CDR1 DFQATT, CDR2 SNEGSKA (reference sequence). The CDR3 protein is CSARASGALTGELFF. CDR3 in DNA: TGCAGTGCTAGAGCCTCAGGGGCCCTCACCGGGGAGCTGTTTTTT.

V is TRBV7-2 and J is TRBJ2-1; a weak D match, TRBD2 (5 bases). Trimming removed 1 base from V and 0 bases from J, with 10 bases in between. CDR1 and CDR2 from the germline V gene are SGHTA and FQGNSA. The CDR3 covers 16 residues. CDR3 nucleotides: TGTGCCAGCAGCTTAGTTGAGGGAAGCTCCTACAATGAGCAGTTCTTC. Translating gives CASSLVEGSSYNEQFF.